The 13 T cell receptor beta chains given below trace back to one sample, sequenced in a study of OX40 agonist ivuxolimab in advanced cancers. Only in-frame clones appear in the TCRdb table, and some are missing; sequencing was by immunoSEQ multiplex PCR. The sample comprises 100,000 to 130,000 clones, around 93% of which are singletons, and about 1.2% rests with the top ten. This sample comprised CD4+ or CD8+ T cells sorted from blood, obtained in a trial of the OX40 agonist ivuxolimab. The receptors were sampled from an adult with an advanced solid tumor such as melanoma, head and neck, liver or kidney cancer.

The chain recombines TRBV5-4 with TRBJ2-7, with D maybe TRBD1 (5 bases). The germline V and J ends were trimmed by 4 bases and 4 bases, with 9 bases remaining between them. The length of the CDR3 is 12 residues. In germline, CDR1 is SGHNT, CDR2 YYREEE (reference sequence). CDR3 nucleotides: TGTGCCAGCAGCCAGGACACTTACGAGCAGTACTTC. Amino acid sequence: CASSQDTYEQYF.

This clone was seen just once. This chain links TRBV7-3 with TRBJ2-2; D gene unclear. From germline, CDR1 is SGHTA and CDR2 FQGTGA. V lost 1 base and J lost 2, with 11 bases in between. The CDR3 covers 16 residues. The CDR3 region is CASSLIGLHNTGELFF. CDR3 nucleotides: TGTGCCAGCAGCTTAATAGGGCTTCACAACACCGGGGAGCTGTTTTTT.

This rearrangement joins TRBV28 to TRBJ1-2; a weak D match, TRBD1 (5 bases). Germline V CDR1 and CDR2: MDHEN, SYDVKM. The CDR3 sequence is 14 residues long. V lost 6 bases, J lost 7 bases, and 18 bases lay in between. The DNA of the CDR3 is TGTGCCAGCAGCGAGGGACCCTCATCGGGTGGCTACACCTTC. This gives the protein CASSEGPSSGGYTF.

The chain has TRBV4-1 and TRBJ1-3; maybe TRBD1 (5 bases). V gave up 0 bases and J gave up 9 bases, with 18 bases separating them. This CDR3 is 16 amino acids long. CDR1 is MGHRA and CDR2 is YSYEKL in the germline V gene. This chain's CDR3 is CASSQEGGTGLRTIYF. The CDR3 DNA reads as TGCGCCAGCAGCCAAGAGGGGGGGACGGGCCTCCGCACCATATATTTT.

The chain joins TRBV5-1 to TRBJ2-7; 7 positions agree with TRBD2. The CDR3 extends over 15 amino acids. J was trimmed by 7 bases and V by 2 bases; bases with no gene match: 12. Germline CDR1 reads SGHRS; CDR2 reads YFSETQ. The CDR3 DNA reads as TGCGCCAGCAGCTTTACCGGGACTAACCCAAGGGAGCAGTACTTC. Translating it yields CASSFTGTNPREQYF.

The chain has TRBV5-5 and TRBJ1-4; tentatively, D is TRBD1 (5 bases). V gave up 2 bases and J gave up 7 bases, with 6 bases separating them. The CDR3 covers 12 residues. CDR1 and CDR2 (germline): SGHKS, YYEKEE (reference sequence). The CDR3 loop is CASSLDSEKLFF. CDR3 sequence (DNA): TGTGCCAGCAGCTTAGACAGTGAAAAACTGTTTTTT.

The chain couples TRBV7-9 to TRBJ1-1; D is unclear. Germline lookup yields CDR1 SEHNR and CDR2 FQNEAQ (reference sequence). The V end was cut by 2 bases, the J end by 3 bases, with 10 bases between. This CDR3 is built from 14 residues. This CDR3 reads CASSLLGVYTEAFF. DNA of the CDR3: TGTGCCAGCAGCTTATTAGGCGTGTACACTGAAGCTTTCTTT.

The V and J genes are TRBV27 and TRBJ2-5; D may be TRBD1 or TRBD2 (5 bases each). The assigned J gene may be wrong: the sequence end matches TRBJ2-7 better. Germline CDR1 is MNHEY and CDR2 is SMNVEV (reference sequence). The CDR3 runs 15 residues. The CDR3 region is CASSFRGWEFYEQYF. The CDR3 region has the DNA TGTGCCAGCAGCTTCCGGGGCTGGGAATTCTACGAGCAGTACTTC.

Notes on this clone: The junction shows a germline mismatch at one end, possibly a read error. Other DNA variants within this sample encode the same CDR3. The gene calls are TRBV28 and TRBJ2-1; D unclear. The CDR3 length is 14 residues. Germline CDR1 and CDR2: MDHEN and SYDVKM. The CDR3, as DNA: TGTGCCAGCAGTTCAAGACAAGTTAACAATGAGCAATTCTTC. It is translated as CASSSRQVNNEQFF.

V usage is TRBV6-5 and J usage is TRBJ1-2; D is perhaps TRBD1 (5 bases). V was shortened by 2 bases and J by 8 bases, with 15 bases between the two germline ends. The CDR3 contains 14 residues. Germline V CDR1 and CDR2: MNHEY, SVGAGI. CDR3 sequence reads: CASSYHGRDGGYTF. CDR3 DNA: TGTGCCAGCAGTTACCACGGCAGGGACGGAGGCTACACCTTC.

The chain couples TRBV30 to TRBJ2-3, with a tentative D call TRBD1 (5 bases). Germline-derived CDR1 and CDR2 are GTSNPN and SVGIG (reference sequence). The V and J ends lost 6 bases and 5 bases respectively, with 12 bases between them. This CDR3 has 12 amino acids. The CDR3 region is CACNLRGDTQYF. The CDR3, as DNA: TGTGCCTGTAACCTAAGGGGAGATACGCAGTATTTT.

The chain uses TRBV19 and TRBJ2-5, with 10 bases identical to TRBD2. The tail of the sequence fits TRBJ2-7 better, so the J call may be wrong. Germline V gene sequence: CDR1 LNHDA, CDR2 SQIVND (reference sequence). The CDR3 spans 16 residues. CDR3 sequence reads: CASSIAAGGPLNEQYF. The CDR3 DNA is TGTGCCAGTAGTATCGCAGCGGGAGGGCCATTGAACGAGCAGTACTTC.

The CDR3 reads CASSQDTTGGTEAFF. The CDR3 region has the DNA TGTGCCAGCAGCCAAGATACTACAGGGGGGACTGAAGCTTTCTTT. J is TRBJ1-1 and V is TRBV4-2; 8 bases line up with TRBD1. The CDR3 consists of 15 residues. After removal of 0 bases from V and 5 bases from J, the junction contained 5 bases not matched to a gene. Germline assignment: CDR1 LGHNA and CDR2 YNFKEQ.